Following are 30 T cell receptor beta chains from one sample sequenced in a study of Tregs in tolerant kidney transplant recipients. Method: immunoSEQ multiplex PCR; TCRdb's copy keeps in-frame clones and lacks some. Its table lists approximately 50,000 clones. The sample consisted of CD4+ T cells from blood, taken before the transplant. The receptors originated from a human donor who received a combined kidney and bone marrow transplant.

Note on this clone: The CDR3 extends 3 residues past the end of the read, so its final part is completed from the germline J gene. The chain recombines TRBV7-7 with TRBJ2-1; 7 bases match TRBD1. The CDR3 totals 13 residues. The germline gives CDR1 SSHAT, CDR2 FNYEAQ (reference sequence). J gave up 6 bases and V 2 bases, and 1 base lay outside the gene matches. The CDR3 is CASSLRQGNEQFF. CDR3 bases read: TGTGCCAGCAGCTTAAGACAGGGCAATGAG. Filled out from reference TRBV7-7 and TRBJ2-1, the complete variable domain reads GAGVSQSPRYKVTKRGQDVTLRCDPISSHATLYWYQQALGQGPEFLTYFNYEAQPDKSGLPSDRFSAERPEGSISTLTIQRTEQRDSAMYRCASSLRQGNEQFFGPGTRLTVL.

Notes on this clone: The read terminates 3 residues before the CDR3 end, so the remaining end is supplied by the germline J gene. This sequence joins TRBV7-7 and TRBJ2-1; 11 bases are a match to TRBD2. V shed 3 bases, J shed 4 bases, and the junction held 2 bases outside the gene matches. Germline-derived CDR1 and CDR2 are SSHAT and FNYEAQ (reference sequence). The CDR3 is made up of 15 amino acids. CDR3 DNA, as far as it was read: TGTGCCAGCAGCTTGACTAGCGGGACTTACAATGAG. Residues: CASSLTSGTYNE. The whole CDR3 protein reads CASSLTSGTYNEQFF.

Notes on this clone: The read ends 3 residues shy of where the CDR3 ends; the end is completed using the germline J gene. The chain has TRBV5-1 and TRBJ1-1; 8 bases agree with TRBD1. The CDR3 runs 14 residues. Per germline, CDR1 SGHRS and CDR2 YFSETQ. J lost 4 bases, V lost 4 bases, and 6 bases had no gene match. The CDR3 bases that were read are TGCGCCAGCAGCGGACAGGGAGCGGTCACTGAA. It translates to CASSGQGAVTE. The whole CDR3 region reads CASSGQGAVTEAFF.

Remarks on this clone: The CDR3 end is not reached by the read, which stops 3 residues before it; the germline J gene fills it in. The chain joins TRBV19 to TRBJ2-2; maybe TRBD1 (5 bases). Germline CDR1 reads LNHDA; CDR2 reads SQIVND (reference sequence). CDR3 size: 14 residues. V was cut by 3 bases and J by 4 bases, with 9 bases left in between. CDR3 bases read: TGTGCCAGTAGTATTAGGGGTAGCACCGGGGAG. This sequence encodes CASSIRGSTGE. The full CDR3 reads CASSIRGSTGELFF. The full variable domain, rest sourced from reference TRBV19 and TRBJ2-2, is DGGITQSPKYLFRKEGQNVTLSCEQNLNHDAMYWYRQDPGQGLRLIYYSQIVNDFQKGDIAEGYSVSREKKESFPLTVTSAQKNPTAFYLCASSIRGSTGELFFGEGSRLTVL.

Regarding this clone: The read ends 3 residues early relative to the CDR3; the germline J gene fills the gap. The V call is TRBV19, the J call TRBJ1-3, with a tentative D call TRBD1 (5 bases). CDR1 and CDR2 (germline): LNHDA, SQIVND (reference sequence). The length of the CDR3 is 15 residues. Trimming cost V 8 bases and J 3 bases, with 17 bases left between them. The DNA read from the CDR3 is TGTGCCAGTTCCCCCAAGGTAGGGGTTGGAAACACC. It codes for CASSPKVGVGNT. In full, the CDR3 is CASSPKVGVGNTIYF.

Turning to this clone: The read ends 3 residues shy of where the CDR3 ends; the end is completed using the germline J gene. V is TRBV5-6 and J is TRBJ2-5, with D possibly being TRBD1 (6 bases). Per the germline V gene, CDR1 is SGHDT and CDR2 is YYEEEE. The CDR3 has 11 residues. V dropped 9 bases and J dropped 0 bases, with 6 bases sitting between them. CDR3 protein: CATGDQETQYF. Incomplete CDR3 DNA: TGTGCCACAGGGGACCAAGAGACC. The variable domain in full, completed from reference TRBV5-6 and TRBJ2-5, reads DAGVTQSPTHLIKTRGQQVTLRCSPKSGHDTVSWYQQALGQGPQFIFQYYEEEERQRGNFPDRFSGHQFPNYSSELNVNALLLGDSALYLCATGDQETQYFGPGTRLLVL.

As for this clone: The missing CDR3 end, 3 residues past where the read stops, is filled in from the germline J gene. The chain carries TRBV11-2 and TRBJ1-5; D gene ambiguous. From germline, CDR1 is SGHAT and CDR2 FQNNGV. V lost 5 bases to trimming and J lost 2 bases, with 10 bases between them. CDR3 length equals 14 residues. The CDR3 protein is CASSPAGGNQPQHF. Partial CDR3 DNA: TGTGCCAGCAGCCCTGCCGGGGGCAATCAGCCC. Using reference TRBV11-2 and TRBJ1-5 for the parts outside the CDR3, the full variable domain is EAGVAQSPRYKIIEKRQSVAFWCNPISGHATLYWYQQILGQGPKLLIQFQNNGVVDDSQLPKDRFSAERLKGVDSTLKIQPAKLEDSAVYLCASSPAGGNQPQHFGDGTRLSIL.

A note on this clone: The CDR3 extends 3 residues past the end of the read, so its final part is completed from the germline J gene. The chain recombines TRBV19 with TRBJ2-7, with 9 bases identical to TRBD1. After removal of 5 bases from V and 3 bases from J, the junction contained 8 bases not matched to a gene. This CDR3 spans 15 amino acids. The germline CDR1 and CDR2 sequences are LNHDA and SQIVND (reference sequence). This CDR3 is CASSAYRGHYYEQYF. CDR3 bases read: TGTGCCAGTAGTGCTTACAGGGGGCATTACTACGAG. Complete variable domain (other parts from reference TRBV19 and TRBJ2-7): DGGITQSPKYLFRKEGQNVTLSCEQNLNHDAMYWYRQDPGQGLRLIYYSQIVNDFQKGDIAEGYSVSREKKESFPLTVTSAQKNPTAFYLCASSAYRGHYYEQYFGPGTRLTVT.

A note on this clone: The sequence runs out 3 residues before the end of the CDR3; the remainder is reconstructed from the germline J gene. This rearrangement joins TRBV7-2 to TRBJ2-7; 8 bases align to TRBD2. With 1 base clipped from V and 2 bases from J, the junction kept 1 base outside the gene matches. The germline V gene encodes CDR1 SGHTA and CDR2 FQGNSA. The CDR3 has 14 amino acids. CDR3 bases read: TGTGCCAGCAGCTTAGACGGGGGGGCCTACGAG. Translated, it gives CASSLDGGAYE. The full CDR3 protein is CASSLDGGAYEQYF.

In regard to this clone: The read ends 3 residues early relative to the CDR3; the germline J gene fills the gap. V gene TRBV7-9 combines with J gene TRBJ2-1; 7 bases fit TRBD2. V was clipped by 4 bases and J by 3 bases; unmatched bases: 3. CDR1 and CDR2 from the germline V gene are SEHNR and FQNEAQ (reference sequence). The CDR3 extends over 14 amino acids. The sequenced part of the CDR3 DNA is TGTGCCAGCAGCTCCCGGGACTACTACAATGAG. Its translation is CASSSRDYYNE. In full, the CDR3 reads CASSSRDYYNEQFF.

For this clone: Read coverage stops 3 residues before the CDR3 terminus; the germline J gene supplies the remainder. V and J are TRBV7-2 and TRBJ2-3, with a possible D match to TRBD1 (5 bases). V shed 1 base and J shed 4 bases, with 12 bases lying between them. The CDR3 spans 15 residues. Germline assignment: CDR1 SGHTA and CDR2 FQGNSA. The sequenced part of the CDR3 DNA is TGTGCCAGCAGCTTAGGCTACAGCAGGGCAGATACG. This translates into CASSLGYSRADT. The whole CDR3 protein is CASSLGYSRADTQYF.

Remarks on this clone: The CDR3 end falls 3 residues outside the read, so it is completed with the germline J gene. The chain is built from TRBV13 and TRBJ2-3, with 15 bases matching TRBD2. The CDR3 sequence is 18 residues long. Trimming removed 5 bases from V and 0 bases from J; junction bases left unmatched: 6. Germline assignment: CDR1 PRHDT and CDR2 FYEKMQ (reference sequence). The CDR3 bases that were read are TGTGCCAGCAGCACAAGGACTAGCGGGAGGGGTAGCACAGATACG. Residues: CASSTRTSGRGSTDT. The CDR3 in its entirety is CASSTRTSGRGSTDTQYF. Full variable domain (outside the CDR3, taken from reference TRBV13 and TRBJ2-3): AAGVIQSPRHLIKEKRETATLKCYPIPRHDTVYWYQQGPGQDPQFLISFYEKMQSDKGSIPDRFSAQQFSDYHSELNMSSLELGDSALYFCASSTRTSGRGSTDTQYFGPGTRLTVL.

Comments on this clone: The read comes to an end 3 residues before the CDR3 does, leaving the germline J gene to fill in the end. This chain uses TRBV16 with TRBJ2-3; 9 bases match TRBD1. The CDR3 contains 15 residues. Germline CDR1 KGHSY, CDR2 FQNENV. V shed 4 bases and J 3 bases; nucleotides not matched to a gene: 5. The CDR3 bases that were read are TGTGCCAGCAGCCGCCCGGACAGGGGTACAGATACG. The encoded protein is CASSRPDRGTDT. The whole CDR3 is CASSRPDRGTDTQYF.

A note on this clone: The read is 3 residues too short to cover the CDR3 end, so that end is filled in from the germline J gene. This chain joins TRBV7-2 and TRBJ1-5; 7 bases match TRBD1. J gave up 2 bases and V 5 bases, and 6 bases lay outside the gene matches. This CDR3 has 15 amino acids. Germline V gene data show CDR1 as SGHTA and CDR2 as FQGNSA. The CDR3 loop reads CASSPGGGGNQPQHF. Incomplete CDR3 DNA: TGTGCCAGCAGCCCCGGAGGGGGCGGCAATCAGCCC.

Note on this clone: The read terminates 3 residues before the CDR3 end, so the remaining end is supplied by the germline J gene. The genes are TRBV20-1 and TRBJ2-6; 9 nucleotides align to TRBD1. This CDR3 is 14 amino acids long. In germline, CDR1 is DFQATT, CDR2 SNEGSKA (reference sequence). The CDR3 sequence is CGGTGSSGANVLTF. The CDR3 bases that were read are TGCGGAGGGACAGGGAGCTCTGGGGCCAACGTC.

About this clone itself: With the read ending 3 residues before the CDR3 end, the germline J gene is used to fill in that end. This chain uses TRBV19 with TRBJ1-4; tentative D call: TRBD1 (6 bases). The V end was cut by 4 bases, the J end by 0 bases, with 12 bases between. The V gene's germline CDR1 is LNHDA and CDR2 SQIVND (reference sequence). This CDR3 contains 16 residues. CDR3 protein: CASSSWTAATNEKLFF. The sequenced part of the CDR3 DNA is TGTGCCAGTAGTAGCTGGACAGCTGCAACTAATGAAAAA.

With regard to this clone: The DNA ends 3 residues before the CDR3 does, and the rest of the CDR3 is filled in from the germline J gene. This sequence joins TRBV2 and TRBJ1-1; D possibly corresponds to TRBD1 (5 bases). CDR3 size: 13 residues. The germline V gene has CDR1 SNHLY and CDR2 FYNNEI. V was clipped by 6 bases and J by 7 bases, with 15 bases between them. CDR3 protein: CASRWSRRGEAFF. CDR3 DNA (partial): TGTGCCAGCAGGTGGTCGAGAAGGGGTGAA.

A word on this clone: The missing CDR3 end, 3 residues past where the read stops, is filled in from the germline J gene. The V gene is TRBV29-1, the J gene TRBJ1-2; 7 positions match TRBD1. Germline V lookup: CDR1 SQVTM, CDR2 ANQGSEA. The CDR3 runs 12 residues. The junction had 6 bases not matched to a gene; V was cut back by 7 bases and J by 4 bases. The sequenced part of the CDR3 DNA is TGCAGCGGGGGGACAGAACCCTATGGC. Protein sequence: CSGGTEPYG. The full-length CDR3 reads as CSGGTEPYGYTF.

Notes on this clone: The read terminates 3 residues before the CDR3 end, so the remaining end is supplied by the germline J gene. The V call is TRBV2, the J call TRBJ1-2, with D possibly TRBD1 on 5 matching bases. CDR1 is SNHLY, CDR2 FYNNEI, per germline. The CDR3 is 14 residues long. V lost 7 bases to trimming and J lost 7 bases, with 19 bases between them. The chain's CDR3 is CASTKDSVSIGYTF. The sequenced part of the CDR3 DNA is TGTGCCAGCACCAAAGACAGCGTCTCTATTGGC.

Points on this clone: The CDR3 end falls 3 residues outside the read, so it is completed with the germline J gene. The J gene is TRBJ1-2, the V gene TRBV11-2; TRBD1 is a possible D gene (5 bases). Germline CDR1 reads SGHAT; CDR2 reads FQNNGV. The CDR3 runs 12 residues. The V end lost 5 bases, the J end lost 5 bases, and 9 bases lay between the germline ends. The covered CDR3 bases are TGTGCCAGCAGCCCACGGGGGTATGGC. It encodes CASSPRGYG. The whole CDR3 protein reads CASSPRGYGYTF.

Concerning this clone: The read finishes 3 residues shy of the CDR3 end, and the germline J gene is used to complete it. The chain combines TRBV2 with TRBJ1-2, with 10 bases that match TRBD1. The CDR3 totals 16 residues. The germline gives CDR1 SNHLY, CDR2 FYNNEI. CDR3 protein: CASSDWRQGALNGYTF. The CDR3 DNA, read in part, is TGTGCCAGCAGTGATTGGCGACAGGGGGCTCTGAACGGC.

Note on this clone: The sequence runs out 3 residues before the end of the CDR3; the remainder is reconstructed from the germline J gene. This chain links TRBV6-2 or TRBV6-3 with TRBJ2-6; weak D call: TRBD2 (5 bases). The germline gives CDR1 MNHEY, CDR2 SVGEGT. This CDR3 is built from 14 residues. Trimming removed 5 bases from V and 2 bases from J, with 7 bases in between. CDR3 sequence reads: CASSPGAGANVLTF. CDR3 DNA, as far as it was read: TGTGCCAGCAGTCCCGGGGCTGGGGCCAACGTC.

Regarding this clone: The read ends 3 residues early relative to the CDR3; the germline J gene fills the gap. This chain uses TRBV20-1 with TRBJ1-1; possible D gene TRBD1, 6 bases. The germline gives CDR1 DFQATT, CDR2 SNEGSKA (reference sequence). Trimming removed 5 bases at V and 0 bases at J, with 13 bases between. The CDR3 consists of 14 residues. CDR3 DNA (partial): TGCAGTGCTTTGAAACAGGGCCTGAACACTGAA. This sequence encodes CSALKQGLNTE. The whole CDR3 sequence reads CSALKQGLNTEAFF.

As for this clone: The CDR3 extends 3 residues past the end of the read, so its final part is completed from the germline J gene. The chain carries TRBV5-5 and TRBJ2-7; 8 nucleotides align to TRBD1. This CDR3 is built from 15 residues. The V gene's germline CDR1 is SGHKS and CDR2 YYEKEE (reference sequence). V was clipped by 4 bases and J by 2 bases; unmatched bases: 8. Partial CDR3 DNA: TGTGCCAGCAGCGAATACTCGGGACAGGCCTACGAG. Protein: CASSEYSGQAYE. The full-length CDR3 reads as CASSEYSGQAYEQYF.

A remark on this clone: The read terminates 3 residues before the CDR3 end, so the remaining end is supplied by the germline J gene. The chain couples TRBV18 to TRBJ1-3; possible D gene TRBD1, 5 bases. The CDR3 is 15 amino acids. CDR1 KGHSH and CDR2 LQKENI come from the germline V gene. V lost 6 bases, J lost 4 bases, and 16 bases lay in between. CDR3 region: CASSSLTGEGNTIYF. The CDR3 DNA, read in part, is TGTGCCAGCTCGTCCCTGACGGGGGAAGGAAACACC.

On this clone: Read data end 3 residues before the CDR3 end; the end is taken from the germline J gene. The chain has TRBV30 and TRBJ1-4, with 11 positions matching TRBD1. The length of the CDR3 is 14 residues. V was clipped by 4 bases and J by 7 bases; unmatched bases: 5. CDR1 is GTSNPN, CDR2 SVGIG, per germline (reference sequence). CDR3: CAWKGQGAGEKLFF. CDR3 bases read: TGTGCCTGGAAAGGACAGGGGGCCGGTGAAAAA.

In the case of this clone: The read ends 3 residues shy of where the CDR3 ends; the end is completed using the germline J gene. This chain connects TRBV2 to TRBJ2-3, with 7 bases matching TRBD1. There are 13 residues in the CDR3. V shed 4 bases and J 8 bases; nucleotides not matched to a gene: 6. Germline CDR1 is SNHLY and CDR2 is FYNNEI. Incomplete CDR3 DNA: TGTGCCAGCAGTGGAGACAGGGCTTCTACG. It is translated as CASSGDRAST. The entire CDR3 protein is CASSGDRASTQYF. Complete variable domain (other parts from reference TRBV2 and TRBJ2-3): EPEVTQTPSHQVTQMGQEVILRCVPISNHLYFYWYRQILGQKVEFLVSFYNNEISEKSEIFDDQFSVERPDGSNFTLKIRSTKLEDSAMYFCASSGDRASTQYFGPGTRLTVL.

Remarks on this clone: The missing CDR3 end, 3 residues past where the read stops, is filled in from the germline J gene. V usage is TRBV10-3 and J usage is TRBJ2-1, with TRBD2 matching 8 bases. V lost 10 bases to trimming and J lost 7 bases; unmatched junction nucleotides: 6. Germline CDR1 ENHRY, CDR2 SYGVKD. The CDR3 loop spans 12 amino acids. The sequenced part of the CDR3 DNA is TGTGCCACCGAGCGGGAGAGTAATGAG. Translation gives CATERESNE. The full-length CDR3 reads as CATERESNEQFF.

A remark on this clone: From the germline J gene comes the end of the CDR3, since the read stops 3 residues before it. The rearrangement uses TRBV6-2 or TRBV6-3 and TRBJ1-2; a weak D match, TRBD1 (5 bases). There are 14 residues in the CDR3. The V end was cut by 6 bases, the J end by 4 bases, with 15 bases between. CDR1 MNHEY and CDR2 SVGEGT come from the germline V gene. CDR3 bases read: TGTGCCAGCAGAAAGGTGGGGCAGCCCTATGGC. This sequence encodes CASRKVGQPYG. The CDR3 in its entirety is CASRKVGQPYGYTF.

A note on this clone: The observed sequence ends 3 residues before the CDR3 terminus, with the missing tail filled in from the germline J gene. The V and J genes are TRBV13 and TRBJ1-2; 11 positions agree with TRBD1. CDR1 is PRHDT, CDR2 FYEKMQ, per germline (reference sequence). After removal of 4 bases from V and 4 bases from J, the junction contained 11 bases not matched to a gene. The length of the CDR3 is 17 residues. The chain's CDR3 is CASSSRTGGARGYGYTF. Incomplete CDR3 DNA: TGTGCCAGCAGCTCCCGGACAGGGGGCGCCCGGGGCTATGGC.